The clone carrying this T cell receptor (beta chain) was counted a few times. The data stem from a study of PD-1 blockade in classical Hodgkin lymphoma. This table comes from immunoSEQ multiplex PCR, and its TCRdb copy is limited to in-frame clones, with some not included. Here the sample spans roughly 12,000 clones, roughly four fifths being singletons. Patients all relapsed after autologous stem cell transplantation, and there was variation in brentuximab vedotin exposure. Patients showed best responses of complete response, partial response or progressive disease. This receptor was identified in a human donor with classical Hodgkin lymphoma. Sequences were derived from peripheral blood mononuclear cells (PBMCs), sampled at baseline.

Here the CDR3 reads CASSGGTTGPDTQYF. In DNA form, the CDR3 reads TGTGCCAGCAGTGGGGGAACCACAGGGCCAGATACGCAGTATTTT. V and J are TRBV6-1 and TRBJ2-3, with D possibly being TRBD1 (6 bases). V was shortened by 4 bases and J by 4 bases, with 15 bases between the two germline ends. The length of the CDR3 is 15 residues. Germline assignment: CDR1 MNHNS and CDR2 SASEGT.